A single T cell receptor (beta chain) is shown here with its context. This CDR3 has 11 residues. Germline CDR1 reads SGHDN; CDR2 reads FVKESK. V shed 1 base and J shed 10 bases, with 7 bases lying between them. This record comes from a study of T-cell memory formation after mild COVID-19. TCRdb used MiXCR to reprocess the 5' RACE reads, holding one entry per CDR3 protein. This table has roughly 300,000 distinct CDR3 sequences, roughly an eighth appearing once. The sample was PBMCs or a T cell subset sorted from them (not recorded which). This receptor was obtained from a man aged 18 to 29 who had mild COVID-19 (a few samples of this study predate the infection). Cell type and time point are not known. The gene calls are TRBV14 and TRBJ1-1, with D tentatively TRBD1 (5 bases). The CDR3 sequence is CASSQAGVAFF. The CDR3 coding sequence is TGTGCCAGCAGCCAAGCGGGGGTAGCTTTCTTT.